One and the same sample provided the 29 T cell receptor beta chains below, sequenced in a study of cytomegalovirus exposure and HLA in healthy donors. It was with 60 Vbeta and 13 Jbeta primers that the PCR ran. The method was immunoSEQ multiplex PCR; TCRdb's version includes in-frame clones alone and lacks a portion of them. The sample lists 130,000 to 150,000 clones, around 72% seen once, with 2.1% in the top ten. The sample consisted of PBMCs. The origin of the receptors is a man aged 35-49 years in good health and CMV-seronegative.

This clone was detected only a few times. The genes are TRBV28 and TRBJ2-7; TRBD1 might be the D (6 bases). CDR1 is MDHEN, CDR2 SYDVKM, per germline. This CDR3 spans 15 amino acids. Trimming removed 0 bases at V and 0 bases at J, with 9 bases between. The CDR3 reads CASSLWTGHSYEQYF. Here the CDR3 DNA reads TGTGCCAGCAGTTTATGGACGGGACACTCCTACGAGCAGTACTTC.

This clone was picked up a small number of times. This chain connects TRBV9 to TRBJ2-1, with TRBD2 matching over 13 bases. The CDR3 has 17 amino acids. Germline-derived CDR1 and CDR2 are SGDLS and YYNGEE. The V and J ends lost 3 bases and 3 bases, in that order; junction bases with no gene match: 6. CDR3 sequence reads: CASSGGTSGINYNEQFF. In nucleotides, the CDR3 is TGTGCCAGCAGCGGGGGGACTAGCGGGATAAACTACAATGAGCAGTTCTTC.

The rearrangement links TRBV2 to TRBJ2-1; D is uncertain. Germline CDR1 reads SNHLY; CDR2 reads FYNNEI. The CDR3 loop spans 13 amino acids. Trimming took 4 bases from V and 5 from J, leaving 9 bases between them. The CDR3 DNA reads TGTGCCAGCAGTGTATCACAAAACAATGAGCAGTTCTTC. This gives the protein CASSVSQNNEQFF.

This clone was picked up a small number of times. The rearrangement uses TRBV7-6 and TRBJ2-7, with 9 bases fitting TRBD1. The CDR3 spans 13 residues. J was trimmed by 7 bases and V by 5 bases; bases with no gene match: 6. Per germline, CDR1 SGHVS and CDR2 FNYEAQ. The CDR3 coding sequence is TGTGCCAGCAGCAAACAGGGGGCTAGGGAGCAGTACTTC. The encoded protein is CASSKQGAREQYF. Drawing the rest from reference TRBV7-6 and TRBJ2-7, the complete variable domain is GAGVSQSPRYKVTKRGQDVALRCDPISGHVSLYWYRQALGQGPEFLTYFNYEAQQDKSGLPNDRFSAERPEGSISTLTIQRTEQRDSAMYRCASSKQGAREQYFGPGTRLTVT.

The genes are TRBV18 and TRBJ2-1; D might be TRBD2 (6 bases). The V gene lost 4 bases and the J gene lost 5 bases, with 9 bases spanning the gap. The CDR3 length is 13 residues. Germline CDR1 reads KGHSH; CDR2 reads LQKENI. CDR3 amino acids: CASSLDYDNEQFF. CDR3 DNA sequence: TGTGCCAGCTCACTGGACTACGACAATGAGCAGTTCTTC.

This chain uses TRBV18 with TRBJ2-5; tentative D call: TRBD2 (5 bases). The CDR3 extends over 14 amino acids. Trimming shortened V by 4 bases and J by 5 bases, and 14 bases separated the two germline ends. The germline V gene has CDR1 KGHSH and CDR2 LQKENI. The CDR3 reads CASSRDTSGETQYF. The CDR3 coding sequence is TGTGCCAGCTCACGCGACACGAGCGGCGAGACCCAGTACTTC.

V and J are TRBV6-1 and TRBJ1-5; 8 nucleotides align to TRBD1. The V gene's germline CDR1 is MNHNS and CDR2 SASEGT. The trim removed 3 bases at V and 6 bases at J, leaving 10 bases unmatched. This CDR3 has 16 residues. CDR3 coding DNA: TGTGCCAGCAGTGATGGTCCGGGTACAGGGGGTCAGCCCCAGCATTTT. It is translated as CASSDGPGTGGQPQHF.

The chain combines TRBV9 with TRBJ1-3; unclear D gene. Germline assignment: CDR1 SGDLS and CDR2 YYNGEE. The CDR3 covers 16 residues. V was shortened by 4 bases and J by 0 bases, with 14 bases between the two germline ends. The CDR3 DNA reads TGTGCCAGCAGCCTAAGAATATCCGACTCTGGAAACACCATATATTTT. Protein product: CASSLRISDSGNTIYF.

The rearrangement links TRBV4-1 to TRBJ2-5, with TRBD1 as a possible D gene (6 bases). The germline V and J ends were trimmed by 1 base and 7 bases, with 13 bases remaining between them. Germline loops: CDR1 MGHRA, CDR2 YSYEKL. The length of the CDR3 is 14 residues. The CDR3 bases are TGCGCCAGCAGCCAAGTGGGGGCGGCGGCGACCCAGTACTTC. As protein: CASSQVGAAATQYF.

This clone was counted between two and nine times. The gene calls are TRBV29-1 and TRBJ2-7; D is ambiguous. The CDR3 is 13 amino acids. Germline V gives CDR1 SQVTM, CDR2 ANQGSEA. Between the trimmed V and J ends, which lost 6 bases and 3 bases, there was a span of 15 bases. The CDR3 sequence is CSVARVLGYEQYF. The CDR3 DNA sequence: TGCAGCGTCGCCCGTGTCCTCGGCTACGAGCAGTACTTC.

This chain connects TRBV6-8 to TRBJ2-1; TRBD2 matches at 9 bases. V was clipped by 4 bases and J by 2 bases; unmatched bases: 9. CDR1 and CDR2 from the germline V gene are MNHGY and SAAAGT. The CDR3 covers 17 residues. The CDR3 protein is CASSSAKGLATYNEQFF. The CDR3 region has the DNA TGTGCCAGCAGTTCGGCGAAAGGACTAGCGACCTACAATGAGCAGTTCTTC.

This clone was counted between two and nine times. The rearrangement joins TRBV11-2 to TRBJ2-7, with D unresolved. This CDR3 region has 11 residues. Germline V gene sequence: CDR1 SGHAT, CDR2 FQNNGV. V was trimmed by 8 bases and J by 3 bases, leaving 8 bases between them. The CDR3 sequence is CASSQDYEQYF. For the CDR3, the DNA is TGTGCCAGCTCGCAGGACTACGAGCAGTACTTC.

The chain recombines TRBV7-6 with TRBJ1-5; a possible D gene is TRBD1 (6 bases). V was shortened by 2 bases and J by 3 bases, with 17 bases between the two germline ends. The CDR3 consists of 17 residues. Germline values: CDR1 SGHVS, CDR2 FNYEAQ. CDR3 protein: CASSLLAGQRLNQPQHF. The CDR3 DNA sequence: TGTGCCAGCAGCTTATTAGCCGGACAGCGCCTCAATCAGCCCCAGCATTTT.

In this sample, this clone turned up a few times. The chain uses TRBV5-6 and TRBJ2-2; 9 nucleotides match TRBD1. V gave up 0 bases and J gave up 5 bases; unmatched junction bases: 2. CDR3 length equals 15 residues. CDR1 SGHDT and CDR2 YYEEEE come from the germline V gene. The CDR3 DNA reads as TGTGCCAGCAGCTTGGGACAGGGGGGAACCGGGGAGCTGTTTTTT. Its protein product is CASSLGQGGTGELFF.

This chain uses TRBV6-4 with TRBJ1-2; TRBD1 matches 7 bases. The CDR3 extends over 15 amino acids. Germline V CDR1 and CDR2: MRHNA, SNTAGT. After removal of 7 bases from V and 0 bases from J, the junction contained 8 bases not matched to a gene. In nucleotides, the CDR3 is TGTGCCAGCACCGTAACAGGGGAACCTAACTATGGCTACACCTTC. Residues: CASTVTGEPNYGYTF.

The J gene is TRBJ1-2, the V gene TRBV28; perhaps TRBD1 as D (5 bases). V was clipped by 3 bases and J by 4 bases, with 9 bases between them. Germline lookup yields CDR1 MDHEN and CDR2 SYDVKM. This CDR3 spans 13 amino acids. This chain's CDR3 is CASSFGRVYGYTF. CDR3 DNA sequence: TGTGCCAGCAGTTTCGGCAGGGTCTATGGCTACACCTTC.

This clone was observed once. V is TRBV5-8 and J is TRBJ2-7; D remains ambiguous. With 6 bases removed from V and 3 bases from J, the gap between germline ends came to 4 bases. CDR1 and CDR2 (germline): SGHTS, YDEGEE. This CDR3 spans 10 amino acids. DNA of the CDR3: TGTGCCAGCACCCTCTACGAGCAGTACTTC. Protein: CASTLYEQYF.

The chain joins TRBV7-3 to TRBJ1-1; unclear D gene. CDR1 is SGHTA and CDR2 is FQGTGA in the germline V gene. CDR3 length: 15 amino acids. Between the trimmed V and J ends, which lost 0 bases and 0 bases, there was a span of 8 bases. CDR3 sequence reads: CASSLTGGLNTEAFF. The CDR3 bases are TGTGCCAGCAGCTTAACCGGCGGGTTGAACACTGAAGCTTTCTTT.

The V call is TRBV27, the J call TRBJ2-1, with 7 bases fitting TRBD2. The ends lost 0 bases at V and 5 bases at J; junction bases unmatched: 7. In germline, CDR1 is MNHEY, CDR2 SMNVEV (reference sequence). The CDR3 runs to 16 residues. CDR3 residues: CASSLSVQRDHNEQFF. CDR3 in DNA: TGTGCCAGCAGTTTATCGGTCCAGCGGGACCACAATGAGCAGTTCTTC.

The chain has TRBV10-2 and TRBJ1-3; the D is unclear. CDR3 length: 13 residues. Germline loops: CDR1 WSHSY, CDR2 SAAADI. V lost 6 bases and J 4 bases, leaving 10 bases between the germline ends. The CDR3: CASSRSNGNTIYF. CDR3 in DNA: TGCGCCAGCAGCAGGTCCAACGGAAACACCATATATTTT.

The chain recombines TRBV15 with TRBJ2-7, with D possibly matching TRBD2 (5 bases). V shed 5 bases and J shed 0 bases, with 14 bases lying between them. The CDR3 sequence is 15 residues long. Germline CDR1 LNHNV, CDR2 YYDKDF (reference sequence). CDR3 residues: CATSSLGGHSYEQYF. CDR3 coding DNA: TGTGCCACCAGCTCACTTGGAGGTCACTCCTACGAGCAGTACTTC. The full variable domain, completed using reference TRBV15 and TRBJ2-7, is DAMVIQNPRYQVTQFGKPVTLSCSQTLNHNVMYWYQQKSSQAPKLLFHYYDKDFNNEADTPDNFQSRRPNTSFCFLDIRSPGLGDTAMYLCATSSLGGHSYEQYFGPGTRLTVT.

The rearrangement uses TRBV15 and TRBJ1-2, with D possibly TRBD1 on 5 matching bases. Germline assignment: CDR1 LNHNV and CDR2 YYDKDF (reference sequence). V gave up 6 bases and J gave up 5 bases, with 13 bases separating them. There are 13 residues in the CDR3. Here the CDR3 reads CATRGPGEYGYTF. For the CDR3, the DNA is TGTGCCACCAGAGGGCCGGGGGAGTATGGCTACACCTTC.

This clone was picked up a small number of times. This chain uses TRBV15 with TRBJ2-5, with TRBD2 identical over 11 bases. Unmatched junction bases numbered 7, after V lost 2 bases and J lost 5 bases. In germline, CDR1 is LNHNV, CDR2 YYDKDF (reference sequence). The CDR3 runs to 16 residues. The CDR3 sequence: CATSRNGLAGGETQYF. The CDR3 DNA is TGTGCCACCAGCAGAAACGGACTAGCGGGTGGGGAGACCCAGTACTTC.

The chain combines TRBV4-1 with TRBJ1-5; 7 nucleotides align to TRBD1. CDR1 MGHRA and CDR2 YSYEKL come from the germline V gene. The CDR3 extends over 15 amino acids. Trimming removed 4 bases from V and 1 base from J; junction bases left unmatched: 4. The CDR3 nucleotides are TGCGCCAGCAGCCTACTCAGGGGGAGCAATCAGCCCCAGCATTTT. Translation: CASSLLRGSNQPQHF.

The chain carries TRBV10-3 and TRBJ1-2; TRBD1 agrees at 7 bases. Germline V gene data show CDR1 as ENHRY and CDR2 as SYGVKD. After removal of 6 bases from V and 4 bases from J, the junction contained 11 bases not matched to a gene. This CDR3 region has 15 residues. CDR3 protein: CAIRSTGTRVYGYTF. DNA of the CDR3: TGTGCCATCAGATCGACAGGGACTAGGGTCTATGGCTACACCTTC.

The CDR3 region has the DNA TGCAGTGCCCCCCGGGTTGAGCAGTTCTTC. Residues: CSAPRVEQFF. The V call is TRBV20-1, the J call TRBJ2-1; D unresolved. Trimming shortened V by 6 bases and J by 9 bases, and 9 bases separated the two germline ends. This CDR3 comprises 10 residues. Germline V lookup: CDR1 DFQATT, CDR2 SNEGSKA (reference sequence).

The count of this clone is one. The chain uses TRBV5-4 and TRBJ1-1; no firm D call. Germline-derived CDR1 and CDR2 are SGHNT and YYREEE (reference sequence). V was clipped by 6 bases and J by 2 bases, with 14 bases between them. CDR3 length equals 14 residues. In DNA, the CDR3 is TGTGCCAGCACCCCTGGCCGATTCAACACTGAAGCTTTCTTT. It encodes CASTPGRFNTEAFF.

The CDR3 bases are TGTGCCAGCAGCAACTACCTTGAAGAGCAGTACTTC. It translates to CASSNYLEEQYF. This chain connects TRBV21-1 to TRBJ2-7; the table's D call, TRBD2, was not checked against the DNA. TRBV21-1 is recorded as a pseudogene. This CDR3 spans 12 amino acids.

The CDR3 protein is CASSLSTGPTYEQYF. The CDR3, as DNA: TGCGCCAGCAGCCTGAGCACAGGTCCCACCTACGAGCAGTACTTC. This chain links TRBV5-1 with TRBJ2-7, with a tentative D call TRBD1 (5 bases). Germline V lookup: CDR1 SGHRS, CDR2 YFSETQ. The CDR3 has 15 amino acids. Trimming pared 4 bases from V and 2 bases from J, leaving 16 bases between.